The next 8 T cell receptor beta chains were all read from a single sample in a study of shared clonotypes between healthy human individuals. Clones were read by immunoSEQ multiplex PCR, and TCRdb kept only the in-frame ones, dropping some. The table has approximately 2,000,000 clones, less than 95% seen once. Sequenced: naive CD4+ T cells from PBMCs. Subset here: CD45RA+ positively selected. Receptor source: a man younger than 30 in good health. Some clones in this sample may be carry-over from other donors' samples.

This sequence joins TRBV5-1 and TRBJ2-5, with 13 bases lining up with TRBD2. V trimming: 4 bases; J trimming: 5 bases; junction bases outside the gene matches: 5. This CDR3 has 15 residues. Germline lookup yields CDR1 SGHRS and CDR2 YFSETQ. The CDR3 bases are TGCGCCAGCAGCCATGGACTAGCGGGAGATGAGACCCAGTACTTC. Translation gives CASSHGLAGDETQYF.

The chain employs TRBV5-1 and TRBJ2-7; 7 bases agree with TRBD1. The CDR3 runs 13 residues. Unmatched junction bases numbered 6, after V lost 4 bases and J lost 5 bases. The germline V gene encodes CDR1 SGHRS and CDR2 YFSETQ. The CDR3: CASSRHQGDEQYF. CDR3 sequence (DNA): TGCGCCAGCAGCCGACATCAGGGGGACGAGCAGTACTTC.

This clone was seen only once. The rearrangement uses TRBV7-2 and TRBJ2-3, with TRBD2 matching 12 bases. The CDR3 is 17 residues long. V was clipped by 3 bases and J by 4 bases; unmatched bases: 8. CDR1 and CDR2 (germline): SGHTA, FQGNSA. CDR3 in amino acids: CASSFLGLAGSADTQYF. The DNA of the CDR3 is TGTGCCAGCAGCTTCCTTGGACTAGCGGGATCGGCAGATACGCAGTATTTT.

The table lists this clone with a count of one. CDR3 DNA sequence: TGTGCCAGCGGGGAAACATTCTGGGGGAATAGCAATCAGCCCCAGCATTTT. Its translation: CASGETFWGNSNQPQHF. The rearrangement uses TRBV28 and TRBJ1-5; the D gene is possibly TRBD1 (5 bases). The CDR3 spans 17 residues. Germline values: CDR1 MDHEN, CDR2 SYDVKM. V lost 8 bases and J 0 bases, leaving 20 bases between the germline ends.

The V gene is TRBV5-6, the J gene TRBJ1-5; 7 bases line up with TRBD1. CDR1 is SGHDT and CDR2 is YYEEEE in the germline V gene. The CDR3 contains 14 residues. V lost 4 bases, J lost 7 bases, and 8 bases stayed unmatched. DNA of the CDR3: TGTGCCAGCAGCCTCGGGACAGCTGGGCAGCCCCAGCATTTT. This codes for CASSLGTAGQPQHF.

The chain uses TRBV7-9 and TRBJ2-1, with 7 bases identical to TRBD2. Germline-derived CDR1 and CDR2 are SEHNR and FQNEAQ (reference sequence). The CDR3 consists of 17 residues. V was pared by 4 bases and J by 3 bases, with 12 bases of the junction left unmatched. CDR3 amino acids: CASSSSGASGLYNEQFF. CDR3 DNA: TGTGCCAGCAGCTCCAGCGGGGCTAGCGGACTCTACAATGAGCAGTTCTTC.

This chain links TRBV4-2 with TRBJ1-5, with a weak D call TRBD1 (5 bases). V was trimmed by 0 bases and J by 2 bases, leaving 14 bases between them. The CDR3 loop spans 17 amino acids. The germline CDR1 and CDR2 sequences are LGHNA and YNFKEQ. CDR3 loop: CASSQEVGQGGNQPQHF. CDR3 nucleotide sequence: TGTGCCAGCAGCCAAGAGGTTGGGCAGGGTGGCAATCAGCCCCAGCATTTT.

The rearrangement joins TRBV11-3 to TRBJ2-2; the match to TRBD1 covers 7 bases. Germline-derived CDR1 and CDR2 are SGHNT and YENEEA. CDR3 size: 17 residues. The junction had 6 bases not matched to a gene; V was cut back by 2 bases and J by 0 bases. Here the CDR3 DNA reads TGTGCCAGCAGCTTAAGGGGCGACAGGGCGAACACCGGGGAGCTGTTTTTT. It specifies CASSLRGDRANTGELFF.